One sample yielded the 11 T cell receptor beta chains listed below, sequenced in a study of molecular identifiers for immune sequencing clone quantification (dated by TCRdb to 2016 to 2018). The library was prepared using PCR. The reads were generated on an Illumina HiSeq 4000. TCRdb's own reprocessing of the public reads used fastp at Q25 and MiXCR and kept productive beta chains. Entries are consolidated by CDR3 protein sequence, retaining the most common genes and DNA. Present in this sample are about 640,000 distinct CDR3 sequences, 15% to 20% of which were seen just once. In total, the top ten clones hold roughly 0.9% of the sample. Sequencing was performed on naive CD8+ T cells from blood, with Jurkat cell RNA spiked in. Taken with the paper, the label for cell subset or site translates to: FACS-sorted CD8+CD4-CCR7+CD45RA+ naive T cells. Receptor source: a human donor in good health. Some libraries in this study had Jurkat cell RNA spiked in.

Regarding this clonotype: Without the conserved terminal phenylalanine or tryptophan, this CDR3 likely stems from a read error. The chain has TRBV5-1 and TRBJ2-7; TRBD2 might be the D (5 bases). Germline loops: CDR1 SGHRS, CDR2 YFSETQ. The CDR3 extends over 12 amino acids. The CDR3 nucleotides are TGCGCCGGCAGCTCCTGGACGGGAGAGCAGTACCTC. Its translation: CAGSSWTGEQYL.

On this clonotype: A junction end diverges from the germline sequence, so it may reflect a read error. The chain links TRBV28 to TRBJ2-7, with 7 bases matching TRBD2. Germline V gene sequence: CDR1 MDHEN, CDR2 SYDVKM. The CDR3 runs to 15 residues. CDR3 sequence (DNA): TGTGCCAGCAGCAAACGGGAGGTAGCGGCCTACGAGCGGTACTTC. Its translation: CASSKREVAAYERYF.

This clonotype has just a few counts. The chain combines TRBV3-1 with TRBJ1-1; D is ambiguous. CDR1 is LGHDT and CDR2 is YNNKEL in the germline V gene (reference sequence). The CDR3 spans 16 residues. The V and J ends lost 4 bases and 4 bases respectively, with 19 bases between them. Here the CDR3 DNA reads TGTGCCAGCAGCCGAGAGTATCTCGAGGTCGCCACTGAAGCTTTCTTT. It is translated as CASSREYLEVATEAFF.

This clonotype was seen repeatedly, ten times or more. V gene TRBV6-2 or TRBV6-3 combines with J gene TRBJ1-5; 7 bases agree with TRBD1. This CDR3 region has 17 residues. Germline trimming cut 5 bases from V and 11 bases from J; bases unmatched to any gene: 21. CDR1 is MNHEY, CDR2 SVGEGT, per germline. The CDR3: CASSPRDSTTLMGAQHF. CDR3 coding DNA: TGTGCCAGCAGTCCCCGGGACAGCACCACTCTGATGGGAGCCCAGCATTTT.

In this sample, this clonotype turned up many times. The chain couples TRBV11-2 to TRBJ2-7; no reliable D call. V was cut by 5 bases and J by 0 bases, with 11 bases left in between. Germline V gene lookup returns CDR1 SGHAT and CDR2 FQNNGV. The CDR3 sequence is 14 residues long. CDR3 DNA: TGTGCCAGCAGCCGACGGGCGAGCTCCTACGAGCAGTACTTC. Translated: CASSRRASSYEQYF.

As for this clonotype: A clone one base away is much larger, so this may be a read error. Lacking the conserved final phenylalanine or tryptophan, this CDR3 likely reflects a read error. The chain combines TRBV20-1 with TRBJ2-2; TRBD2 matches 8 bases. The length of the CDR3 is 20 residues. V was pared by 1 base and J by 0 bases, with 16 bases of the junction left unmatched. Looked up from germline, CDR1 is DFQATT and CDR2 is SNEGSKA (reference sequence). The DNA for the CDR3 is TGCAGTGCTAGAGTGGCAATTAGCGGGGATACCACGACGAACACCGGGGAGCTGTTTTAT. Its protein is CSARVAISGDTTTNTGELFY.

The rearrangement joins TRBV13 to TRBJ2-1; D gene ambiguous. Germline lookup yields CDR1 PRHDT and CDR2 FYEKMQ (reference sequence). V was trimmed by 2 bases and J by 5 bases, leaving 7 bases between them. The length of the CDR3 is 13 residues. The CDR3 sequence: CASSLTPDNEQFF. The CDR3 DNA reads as TGTGCCAGCAGCTTAACACCAGACAATGAGCAGTTCTTC.

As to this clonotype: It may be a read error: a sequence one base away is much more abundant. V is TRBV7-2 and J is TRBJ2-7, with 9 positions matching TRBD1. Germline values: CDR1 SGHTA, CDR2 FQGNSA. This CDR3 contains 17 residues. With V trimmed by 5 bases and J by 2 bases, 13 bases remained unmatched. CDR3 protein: CASSTPGQGRGPYEQYF. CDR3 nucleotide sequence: TGTGCCAGCAGCACCCCTGGACAGGGGCGCGGACCCTACGAGCAGTACTTC.

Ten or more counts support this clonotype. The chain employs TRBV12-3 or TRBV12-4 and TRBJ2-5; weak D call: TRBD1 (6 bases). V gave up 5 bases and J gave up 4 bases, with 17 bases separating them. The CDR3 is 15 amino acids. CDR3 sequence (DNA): TGTGCCAGCAGTCCCGATAGTCAGGGGCGAGAGACCCAGTACTTC. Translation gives CASSPDSQGRETQYF.

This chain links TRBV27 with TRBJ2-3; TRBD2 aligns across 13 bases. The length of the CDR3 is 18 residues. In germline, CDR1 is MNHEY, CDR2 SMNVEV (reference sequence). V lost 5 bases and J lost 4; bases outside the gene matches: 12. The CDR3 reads CASSTQLAGGFRADTQYF. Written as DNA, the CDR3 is TGTGCCAGCAGTACTCAACTAGCGGGGGGGTTTAGGGCAGATACGCAGTATTTT.

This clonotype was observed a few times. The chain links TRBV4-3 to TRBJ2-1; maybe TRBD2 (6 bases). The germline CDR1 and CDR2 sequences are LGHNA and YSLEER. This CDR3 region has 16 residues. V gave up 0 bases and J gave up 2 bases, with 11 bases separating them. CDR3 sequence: CASSQDRERPYNEQFF. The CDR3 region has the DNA TGCGCCAGCAGCCAAGACCGGGAGAGGCCCTACAATGAGCAGTTCTTC.